This TCR beta chain was identified during a study of CD4 T cells in relation to SARS-CoV-2 and coronaviruses. General observations from the study: The cross-reactivity analysis covered only spike protein, not other viral proteins. SARS-CoV-2-driven expansion was significantly weaker in crossreactive than monoreactive clones. Memory recall responses, not primary responses primed in culture, are what the assay detects.

Before the COVID-19 pandemic, during about 2011-2019, CD4+ T cells were taken from unexposed donors. With regard to this clone: The target antigen is unknown.

V was shortened by 5 bases and J by 2 bases, with 21 bases between the two germline ends. The germline V gene has CDR1 SGDLS and CDR2 YYNGEE. The length of the CDR3 is 17 residues. Sequenced by immunoSEQ multiplex PCR; TCRdb stores in-frame clones only, minus some. The profile shows 50,000 to 70,000 clones, over 80% of them singletons. The sequenced sample was memory CD4+ T cells from PBMCs. The sequence came from a human donor in good health. The chain links TRBV9 to TRBJ2-3; TRBD1 is a possible D gene (6 bases). CDR3 loop: CASSIKGDRPITDTQYF. The CDR3 nucleotides are TGTGCCAGCAGTATAAAAGGAGACAGGCCGATCACAGATACGCAGTATTTT.